The clone carrying this T cell receptor beta chain was counted a single time. Antigen: not known. The germline gives CDR1 SGHRS, CDR2 YFSETQ. V lost 2 bases and J lost 4; bases outside the gene matches: 8. This CDR3 is built from 15 residues. Repertoires were generated with immunoSEQ multiplex PCR, while TCRdb's copy carries only in-frame clones and drops some. This sample has around 150,000 clones, with less than 95% found just once. These data are taken from a study of T cell responses to AZD1222 COVID-19 vaccine. General study results and limits: White British donors predominated, females outnumbered males, and clonal diversity was possibly underestimated.

The gene calls are TRBV5-1 and TRBJ1-1; TRBD1 matches at 7 bases. The source of this sequence is an adult in good health. This sample comprised peripheral blood, obtained on day 0 of AZD1222 vaccination. The DNA for the CDR3 is TGCGCCAGCAGCTTTGAGGGGGCGCCGAGCACTGAAGCTTTCTTT. It yields the protein CASSFEGAPSTEAFF.